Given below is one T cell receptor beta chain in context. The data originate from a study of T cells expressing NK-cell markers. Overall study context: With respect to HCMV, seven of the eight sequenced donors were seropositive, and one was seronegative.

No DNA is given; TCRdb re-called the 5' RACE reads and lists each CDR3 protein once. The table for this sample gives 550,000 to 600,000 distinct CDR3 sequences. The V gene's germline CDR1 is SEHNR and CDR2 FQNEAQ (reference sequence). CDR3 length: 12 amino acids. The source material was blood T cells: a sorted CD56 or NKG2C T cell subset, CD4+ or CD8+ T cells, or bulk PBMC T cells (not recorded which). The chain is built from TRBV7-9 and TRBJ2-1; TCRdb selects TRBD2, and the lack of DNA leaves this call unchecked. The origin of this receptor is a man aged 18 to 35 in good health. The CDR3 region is CASSGLDNEQFF.